This is a list of T cell receptor beta chains from one sample in a study of cytomegalovirus exposure and HLA in healthy donors. Here immunoSEQ multiplex PCR was the method, and the copy in TCRdb shows in-frame clones only, minus some. The sample is made up of approximately 58,000 clones, and the top ten hold 3.6% of it. Sequencing used PBMCs. These receptors originate from a woman aged 18-29 years in good health and CMV-seronegative. Both conserved end residues are trimmed from each CDR3. A row's size may be missing; if present it is once, few, many or a size class.

v_call	clone_size	j_call	cdr3_length	cdr3_aa
TRBV4-1	.	TRBJ2-7	13	ASSQSGTPPGEQY
TRBV30	.	.	9	ACAGGYEQY
TRBV29-1	.	TRBJ2-5	12	SVTGQGHQETQY
TRBV30	.	TRBJ2-5	9	AWSGVGTQY
TRBV21-1	.	TRBJ2-5	15	ASSNPGLAGGEETQY
TRBV13	.	TRBJ2-7	13	ASSSARDLVYEQY
TRBV19	.	TRBJ2-7	11	ASSISRAYEQY
TRBV10-2	.	TRBJ2-1	13	ASITGTNEGNEQF
TRBV5-1	.	TRBJ2-5	12	ASSGGTAQETQY
TRBV4-2	.	TRBJ2-3	12	ASSQEGPQDTQY
TRBV6-1	medium-sized	TRBJ1-5	14	ASSEYPGTDDQPQH
TRBV27	.	TRBJ1-2	11	ASSPQTGSGYT
TRBV5-1	.	TRBJ2-1	11	ASSRDRDNEQF
TRBV27	.	TRBJ2-7	12	ASAPGLAAYEQY
TRBV5-4	.	TRBJ1-1	12	ASSLVRGDTEAF
TRBV10-3	.	TRBJ2-5	12	AISESSGGRTQY
TRBV6-5	.	TRBJ1-4	13	ASSIDRATNEKLF
TRBV19	.	TRBJ2-1	13	ASRRGASGINEQF
TRBV29-1	.	TRBJ1-2	12	SVGGIGGARGYT
TRBV30	.	TRBJ2-1	9	AWGGYNEQF
TRBV6-6	.	TRBJ2-7	10	ASTRGGVEQY
TRBV11-3	.	TRBJ2-1	16	ASSLDITGGYTNNEQF
TRBV30	.	TRBJ1-6	17	AWSVRRTPFSSYNSPLH
TRBV9	.	TRBJ1-2	14	ASSEGQGGSSYGYT
TRBV4-2	.	TRBJ1-1	13	ASSQDQGFATEAF
TRBV5-4	.	TRBJ1-1	12	ASSLGQGGTEAF
TRBV7-9	.	TRBJ2-1	13	ASSLIGGSYNEQF
TRBV5-4	.	TRBJ2-3	17	ASSYIASGGGHSTDTQY
TRBV27	.	TRBJ1-1	11	ASSFSGSTEAF
TRBV5-1	.	TRBJ2-5	14	ASSLSNSGSSETQY
TRBV25-1	.	TRBJ2-6	13	ASSEDGAGANVLT
TRBV6-6	.	TRBJ1-5	10	ASSLNREPQH
TRBV25-1	.	TRBJ2-3	13	ASSGGTASTDTQY
TRBV29-1	.	TRBJ1-2	10	SADGTVYGYT
TRBV7-9	.	TRBJ2-7	14	ASTYGPGRGTYEQY
TRBV2	.	TRBJ1-5	12	ASSRQGLNQPQH
TRBV7-9	.	TRBJ2-4	12	ASSSGTARNIQY
TRBV29-1	.	TRBJ2-7	13	SVEAHEESSYEQY
TRBV9	.	TRBJ2-1	15	ASSVEFRTSGGGEQF
TRBV7-9	.	TRBJ1-1	12	ASSWAGVNTEAF
TRBV29-1	.	TRBJ1-3	12	SVVWVGAGNTIY
TRBV13	.	TRBJ1-1	10	ASSLGTGGDF
TRBV28	.	TRBJ1-1	13	ASSLGQDLNTEAF
TRBV2	.	TRBJ2-5	12	ASSDPQKVPAQY
TRBV11-1	.	TRBJ2-7	12	ASSFGTSIGEQY
TRBV5-1	.	TRBJ2-2	13	ASSFKQGNTGELF
TRBV6-5	.	TRBJ1-2	9	ATFGDYRYT
TRBV19	.	TRBJ1-2	12	ASSLYPGPQGYT
TRBV7-2	.	TRBJ1-6	14	ASSHWDSSYNSPLH
TRBV29-1	.	TRBJ1-1	12	SGGWDSMNTEAF
TRBV7-7	.	TRBJ2-5	13	ASSPRWTSAETQY
TRBV2	.	TRBJ1-2	10	ASSVAGDGYT
TRBV28	.	TRBJ2-1	12	ASRAYRGGYEQF
TRBV10-1	.	TRBJ2-5	12	ASSGGTGGETQY
TRBV7-9	.	TRBJ2-3	10	ASSLGADTQY
TRBV9	.	TRBJ2-7	13	ASSAHRDYDYEQY